A selection of T cell receptor beta chains follows, all from one sample in a study of T cell repertoires in cytomegalovirus infection. From the reads, TCRdb called clonotypes with MiXCR, one entry per CDR3 protein. The sample gives a few hundred thousand distinct CDR3 sequences, over 35% of which show up once; around 48% is in the top ten. These receptors lack a known antigen. Source: cultured PBMCs, taken from culture after CMV antigen stimulation. These receptors came from a human donor in good health (CMV status not recorded). Some clones in this sample may be carry-over from other donors' samples. The CDR3 runs from the conserved cysteine through the conserved F or W. A D gene is named only where the DNA matches it firmly. A row's size may be missing; if present it is once, few, many or a size class.

clone size,J gene,V gene,D gene,CDR3 DNA,CDR3 protein
-,TRBJ2-5,TRBV10-3,-,TGTGCCATCAGTGAAAGGGGGGACCAGTACCAAGAGACCCAGTACTTC,CAISERGDQYQETQYF
few,TRBJ1-1,TRBV5-3,-,TGTGCCAGCAGCCTAGACCCCGTAAACACTGAAGCTTTCTTT,CASSLDPVNTEAFF
-,TRBJ2-2,TRBV19,-,TGTGCCAGTAACCCCGGTTCGGCCGGACCCGGGGAGCTGTTTTTT,CASNPGSAGPGELFF
-,TRBJ1-5,TRBV9,-,TGTGCCAGCAGCGTAGGAGCGAATAGCAATCAGCCCCAGCATTTT,CASSVGANSNQPQHF
few,TRBJ1-1,TRBV11-2,TRBD1,TGTGCCAGCAGCTCCTACTGGGGGGACAGATCAGGGAACACTGAAGCTTTCTTT,CASSSYWGDRSGNTEAFF
once,TRBJ2-5,TRBV20-1,TRBD2,TGCAGTGCTAGAGTGGGTGGTAGCAGCGGGGGGATGAAGGGAGAGACCCAGTACTTC,CSARVGGSSGGMKGETQYF
-,TRBJ2-6,TRBV6-5,-,TGTGCCAGCAGTTACGGGAGCTCTGGGGCCAACGTCCTGACTTTC,CASSYGSSGANVLTF
few,TRBJ1-5,TRBV11-2,-,TGTGCCAGCAGCTTAAGCAGGGCGGACCAGCCCCAGCATTTT,CASSLSRADQPQHF
-,TRBJ2-7,TRBV7-9,TRBD2,TGTGCCAGCAGCTTATTTGGCGGGAGCTCCTACGAGCAGTACTTC,CASSLFGGSSYEQYF
few,TRBJ2-3,TRBV7-2,-,TGTGCCAGCAGGGAGGGGGGGGTATTCAGGTTGGCGCAGTATTTT,CASREGGVFRLAQYF
-,TRBJ2-7,TRBV4-1,TRBD2,TGCGCCAGCAGCCGAGGACTTAGCGGGCTTGACGAGCAGTACTTC,CASSRGLSGLDEQYF
many,TRBJ1-6,TRBV7-2,-,TGTGCCAGCAGCTTAGTGGGACTTGCTCATTCACCCCTCCACTTT,CASSLVGLAHSPLHF
-,TRBJ1-5,TRBV2,-,TGTGCCAGCGGTGGTCAGGGCAATCAGCCCCAGCATTTT,CASGGQGNQPQHF
-,TRBJ2-3,TRBV11-2,TRBD1,TGTGCCAGCAGCTCGGGACAGTTCTCCACAGATACGCAGTATTTT,CASSSGQFSTDTQYF
-,TRBJ1-2,TRBV7-9,TRBD1,TGTGCCAGCAGCTTCGACAGGGGGCGAAGAGGCTACACCTTC,CASSFDRGRRGYTF
few,TRBJ1-2,TRBV7-6,TRBD1,TGTGCCAGCAGTCCCCCCCCGGGACAGGGCTACACCTTC,CASSPPPGQGYTF
-,TRBJ1-5,TRBV4-1,-,TGCGCCAGCAGCCAAGTGGCGGGTAATCAGCCCCAGCATTTT,CASSQVAGNQPQHF
-,TRBJ2-7,TRBV7-2,TRBD1,TGTGCCAGCAGCTCCCCCCGGACAGGGGGCATATACGAGCAGTACTTC,CASSSPRTGGIYEQYF
few,TRBJ2-1,TRBV4-3,TRBD1,TGCGCCAGCAGCCAACCTAGGGACAGCCGGCGCAATGAGCAGTTCTTC,CASSQPRDSRRNEQFF
-,TRBJ1-6,TRBV10-3,-,TGTCCCATCAGTGAACGGATCGGGTCCTCCTATAATTCACCCCTCCACTTT,CPISERIGSSYNSPLHF
few,TRBJ1-4,TRBV7-2,-,TGTGCCAGCAGCTCGGAACAGGGATCGGAACTGTTTTTT,CASSSEQGSELFF
-,TRBJ2-3,TRBV27,TRBD2,TGTGCCAGCCGCTCAACCTTCGGCGCGGGGGGGCCATTAGATACGCAGTATTTT,CASRSTFGAGGPLDTQYF
-,TRBJ2-2,TRBV19,TRBD2,TGTGCCAGTAGTACCGGACTAGCGGGAGTTTCCGGGGAGCTGTTTTTT,CASSTGLAGVSGELFF
few,TRBJ2-7,TRBV5-4,-,TGTGCCAGCAGCTTGGGCGGTAGCGGAGCTCGGGTCTACGAGCAGTACTTC,CASSLGGSGARVYEQYF
-,TRBJ2-3,TRBV2,-,TGTGCCAGCAGCGCAGGGGAAGTGGATACGCAGTATTTT,CASSAGEVDTQYF
many,TRBJ2-1,TRBV7-7,-,TGTGCCAGCAGCTCGGGGGATGAGCAGTTCTTC,CASSSGDEQFF
-,TRBJ1-2,TRBV27,-,TGTGCCAGCAAGGGCCGTCCCCGTGGCGACATAGAGGGCTACACCTTC,CASKGRPRGDIEGYTF
few,TRBJ2-7,TRBV7-6,TRBD2,TGTGCCAGCAGCTTGGACGCGGGGGGTAGCTCCTACGAGCAGTACTTC,CASSLDAGGSSYEQYF
-,TRBJ2-7,TRBV7-8,TRBD2,TGTGCCAGCAGCTTGACGCGACTAGCGGGGAAGTCCTACGAGCAGTACTTC,CASSLTRLAGKSYEQYF
-,TRBJ2-7,TRBV7-2,-,TGTGCCAGCAGCTTGGGGGGAGTGGGGATCTACGAGCAGTACTTC,CASSLGGVGIYEQYF
-,TRBJ2-2,TRBV10-3,-,TGTGCCATCAGTGAGTCTGCGGGCACCGGGGAGCTGTTTTTT,CAISESAGTGELFF
few,TRBJ2-5,TRBV7-6,TRBD1,TGTGCCAGCAGCTTATACGGGACAGAAGAGACCCAGTACTTC,CASSLYGTEETQYF
once,TRBJ1-6,TRBV5-4,-,TGTGCCAGCAGCTTGGAAGGCCCCAACTCACCCCTCCACTTT,CASSLEGPNSPLHF
-,TRBJ2-1,TRBV11-1,-,TGTGCCAGCAGCCCCGGGACGGAGTCCTACAATGAGCAGTTCTTC,CASSPGTESYNEQFF
-,TRBJ2-5,TRBV5-6,-,TGTGCCAGCAGCTGGTCCGGGACACCGTACCAAGAGACCCAGTACTTC,CASSWSGTPYQETQYF
-,TRBJ2-7,TRBV15,TRBD1,TGTGCCACCAGCAGGGGGGGACAGGTAGGATTCTACGAGCAGTACTTC,CATSRGGQVGFYEQYF
-,TRBJ2-2,TRBV19,-,TGTGCCAGTAGTTCGTCCCGGGGGTCCGGGGAGCTGTTTTTT,CASSSSRGSGELFF
-,TRBJ2-1,TRBV6-2/TRBV6-3,-,TGTGCCAGCAGTTACGCCGGACGGCGCAATGAGCAGTTCTTC,CASSYAGRRNEQFF
few,TRBJ2-7,TRBV7-2,TRBD1,TGTGCCAGCAGTCAGGACAGGCTCAACGAGCAGTACTTC,CASSQDRLNEQYF
-,TRBJ1-6,TRBV7-2,-,TGTGCCAGCAGCTTAGTGGCTCTCGGCAATTCACCCCTCCACTTT,CASSLVALGNSPLHF
-,TRBJ1-1,TRBV2,-,TGTGCCAGCAGACGGACAAGGCCTGAAGCTTTCTTT,CASRRTRPEAFF
few,TRBJ2-5,TRBV7-2,-,TGTGCCAGCAGCTTAGGACATGCGGCGGAGACCCAGTACTTC,CASSLGHAAETQYF
-,TRBJ1-6,TRBV15,-,TGTGCCACCAGCAGACGACCCGTAACGATGTGGGGGTCCTATAATTCACCCCTCCACTTT,CATSRRPVTMWGSYNSPLHF